This T cell receptor (beta chain) appears in the sequencing data of a study of cytomegalovirus exposure and HLA in healthy donors. A multiplex PCR was run with 60 Vbeta primers and 13 Jbeta primers. The protocol was immunoSEQ multiplex PCR, while the TCRdb copy is restricted to in-frame clones and leaves out a portion. The repertoire includes around 180,000 clones, approximately 86% of them detected once, and approximately 1.5% sits in the top ten. The sequenced sample was PBMCs. The TCR was taken from a woman between 18 and 30 years old in good health and CMV-seronegative.

CDR3 in amino acids: CASSPFSSANYGYTF. As DNA, the CDR3 is TGTGCCAGCAGTCCCTTCAGTTCCGCTAACTATGGCTACACCTTC. V is TRBV27 and J is TRBJ1-2; no firm D call. With 5 bases removed from V and 0 bases from J, the gap between germline ends came to 13 bases. Germline values: CDR1 MNHEY, CDR2 SMNVEV (reference sequence). The CDR3 has 15 residues.